The text below deals with one TCR beta chain. Its cognate antigen has yet to be identified. The record has no base qualities; no much larger clone is one base away. The source of the sample is a study of T cell changes during pregnancy in multiple sclerosis (dated by TCRdb to between 2018 and 2021). Study-wide context: Changes in the T cell repertoire over the course of pregnancy were examined in this study in women with multiple sclerosis.

The library was made by the immunoSEQ multiplex PCR assay. The clones in this table, taken by TCRdb from immuneACCESS, are in-frame only. Not every clone is retained; where verified, under half of the shortfall comes from an unresolved V gene, and the cause of the rest is unknown. The sample table records around 56,000 clones; about nine tenths of these occur just once. The top ten constitute about 0.4% of the sample. Reading from cysteine to phenylalanine, the CDR3 counts 13 amino acids. Only the CDR3 region is kept as DNA, spanning 39 bases read in frame from base 1. Looking up the germline V gene (reference sequence) yields CDR1 MNHEY and CDR2 SMNVEV. V was cut back by 8 bases and J by 0 bases, leaving a gap of 10 bases between them.

The chain uses TRBV27 and TRBJ1-1; no D gene is confidently identified. Here the sequenced sample was CD4+ T cells from peripheral blood mononuclear cells, taken in the third trimester of pregnancy. This sequence originates from a female donor with multiple sclerosis, enrolled in a pregnancy study. The CDR3 has the sequence CASHPQMNTEAFF. The nucleotides read TGTGCCAGCCACCCACAGATGAACACTGAAGCTTTCTTT.